The TCR beta chain described here comes from a study of control samples from healthy donors and cancer patients. The count of this clone is one. Looked up from germline, CDR1 is SGDLS and CDR2 is YYNGEE. The V and J ends lost 4 bases and 5 bases, in that order; junction bases with no gene match: 13. The CDR3 is 17 amino acids. Measured with immunoSEQ multiplex PCR; TCRdb has only the in-frame clones, and not every one. Seen here are tens of thousands of clones, about nine tenths observed once, and the top ten hold about 15%. This receptor was identified in a man aged 25-45 years in good health. The gene calls are TRBV9 and TRBJ2-1, with 9 bases matching TRBD2. The sample consisted of blood. The CDR3 region is CASSPQGSGGLNNEQFF. CDR3 DNA: TGTGCCAGCAGCCCCCAGGGAAGCGGGGGGCTTAACAATGAGCAGTTCTTC.